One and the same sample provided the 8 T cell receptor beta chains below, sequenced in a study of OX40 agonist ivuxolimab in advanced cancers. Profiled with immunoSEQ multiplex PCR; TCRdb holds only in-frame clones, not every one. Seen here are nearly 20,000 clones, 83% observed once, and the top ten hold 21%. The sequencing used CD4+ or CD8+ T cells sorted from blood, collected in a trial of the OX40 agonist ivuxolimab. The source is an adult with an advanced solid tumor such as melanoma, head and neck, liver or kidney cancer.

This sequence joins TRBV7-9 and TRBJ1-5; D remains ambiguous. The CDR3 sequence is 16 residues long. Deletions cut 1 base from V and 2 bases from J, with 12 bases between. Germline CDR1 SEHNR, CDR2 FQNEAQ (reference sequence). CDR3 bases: TGTGCCAGCAGCTTAGATGTGGAAAGCGGCAATCAGCCCCAGCATTTT. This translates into CASSLDVESGNQPQHF.

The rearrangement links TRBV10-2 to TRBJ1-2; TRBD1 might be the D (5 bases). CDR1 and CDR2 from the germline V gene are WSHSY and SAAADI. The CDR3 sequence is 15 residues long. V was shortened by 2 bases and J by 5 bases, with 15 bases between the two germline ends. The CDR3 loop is CASSERWDGLYGYTF. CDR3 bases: TGCGCCAGCAGTGAGCGGTGGGACGGCCTTTATGGCTACACCTTC.

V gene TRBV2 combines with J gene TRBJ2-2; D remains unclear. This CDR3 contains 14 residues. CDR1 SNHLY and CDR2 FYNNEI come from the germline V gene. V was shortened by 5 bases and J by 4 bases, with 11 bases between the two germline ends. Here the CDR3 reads CASSNLLVTGELFF. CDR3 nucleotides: TGTGCCAGCAGTAACCTCTTAGTCACCGGGGAGCTGTTTTTT.

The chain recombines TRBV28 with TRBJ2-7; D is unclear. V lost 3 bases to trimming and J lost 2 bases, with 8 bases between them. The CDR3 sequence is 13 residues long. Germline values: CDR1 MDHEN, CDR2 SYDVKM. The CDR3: CASSFSSTYEQYF. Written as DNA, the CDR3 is TGTGCCAGCAGTTTTAGCTCCACCTACGAGCAGTACTTC.

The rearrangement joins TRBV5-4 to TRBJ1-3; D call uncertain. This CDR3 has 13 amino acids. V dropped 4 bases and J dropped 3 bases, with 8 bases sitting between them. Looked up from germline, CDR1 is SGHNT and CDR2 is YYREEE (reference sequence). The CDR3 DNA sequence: TGTGCCAGCAGCCTCGTAGGTGGAAACACCATATATTTT. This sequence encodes CASSLVGGNTIYF.

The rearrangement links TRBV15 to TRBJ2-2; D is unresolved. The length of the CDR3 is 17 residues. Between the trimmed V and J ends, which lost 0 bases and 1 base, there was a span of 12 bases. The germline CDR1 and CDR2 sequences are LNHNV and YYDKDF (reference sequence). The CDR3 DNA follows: TGTGCCACCAGCAGAGACGCGGCGGAAGGGAACACCGGGGAGCTGTTTTTT. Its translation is CATSRDAAEGNTGELFF.

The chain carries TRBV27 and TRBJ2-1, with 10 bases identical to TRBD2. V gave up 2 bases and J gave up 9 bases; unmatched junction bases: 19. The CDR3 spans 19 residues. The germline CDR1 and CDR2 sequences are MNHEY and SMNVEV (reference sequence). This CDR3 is CASSLRLAGAGNPATEQFF. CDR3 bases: TGTGCCAGCAGTTTAAGGCTAGCGGGAGCGGGCAATCCCGCAACTGAGCAGTTCTTC.

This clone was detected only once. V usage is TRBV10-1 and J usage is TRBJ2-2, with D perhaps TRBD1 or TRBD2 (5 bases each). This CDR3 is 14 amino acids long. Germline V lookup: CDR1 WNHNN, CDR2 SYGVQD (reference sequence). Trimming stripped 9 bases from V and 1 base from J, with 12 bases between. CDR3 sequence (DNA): TGCGCCAGTTCCTATGGGGGGAACACCGGGGAGCTGTTTTTT. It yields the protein CASSYGGNTGELFF.